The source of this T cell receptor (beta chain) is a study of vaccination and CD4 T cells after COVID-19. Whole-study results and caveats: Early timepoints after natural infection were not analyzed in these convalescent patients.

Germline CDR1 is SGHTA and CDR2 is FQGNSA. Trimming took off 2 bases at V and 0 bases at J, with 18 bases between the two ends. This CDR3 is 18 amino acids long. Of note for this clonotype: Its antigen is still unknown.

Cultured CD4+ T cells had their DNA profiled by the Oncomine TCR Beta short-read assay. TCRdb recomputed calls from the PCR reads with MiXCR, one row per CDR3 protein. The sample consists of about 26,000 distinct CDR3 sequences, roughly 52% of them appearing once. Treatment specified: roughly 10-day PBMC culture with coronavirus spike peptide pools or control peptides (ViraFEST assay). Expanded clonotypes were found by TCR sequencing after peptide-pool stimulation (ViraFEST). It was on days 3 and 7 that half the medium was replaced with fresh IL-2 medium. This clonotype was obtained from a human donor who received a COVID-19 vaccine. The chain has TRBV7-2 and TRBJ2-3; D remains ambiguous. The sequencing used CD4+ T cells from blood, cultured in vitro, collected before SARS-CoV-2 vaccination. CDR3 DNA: TGTGCCAGCAGCTTAAGGCCTCTGGCGGTTACCAGCACAGATACGCAGTATTTT. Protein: CASSLRPLAVTSTDTQYF.